A selection of T cell receptor beta chains follows, all from one sample in a study of T-cell reconstitution after alpha-beta-depleted transplantation in children. MiXCR, run by TCRdb on the PCR reads, gives a single entry per CDR3 protein. The sample gives about 600,000 distinct CDR3 sequences, approximately 13% of which show up once; over 2% is in the top ten. The specimen comprised PBMCs, mostly from graft donor cells, sampled 360 days after TCRalphabeta/CD19-depleted stem cell transplant. The receptors derive from a male patient younger than 18 who had a stem cell transplant for acute myeloid leukemia, so the T cells may come from the graft donor. The CDR3 runs from the conserved cysteine through the conserved F or W. Fields, in order: clone size, V gene, D gene, J gene, CDR3 DNA, CDR3 protein. D genes are given only for firm matches. Size tells how often a clone was seen (once, few, many) or the class of an expanded clone, and some rows leave it out.

>many|TRBV9|.|TRBJ2-1
TGTGCCAGCAGCGTAGGGGCTTCGGGTGAGCAGTTCTTC
CASSVGASGEQFF
>many|TRBV29-1|.|TRBJ1-2
TGCAGCGGGGGGGGAGAAACTAACTATGGCTACACCTTC
CSGGGETNYGYTF
>few|TRBV12-3/TRBV12-4|TRBD2|TRBJ2-1
TGTGCCAGCAGTTTAAGGGCTAGCGGCCTTTTGGATGAGCAGTTCTTC
CASSLRASGLLDEQFF
>once|TRBV5-1|TRBD1|TRBJ1-1
TGCGCCAGCAGTAAACAGGGGGTGGACACTGAAGCTTTCTTT
CASSKQGVDTEAFF
>.|TRBV5-1|.|TRBJ1-5
TGCGCCAGCAGCTTGGTCCCGGGGGCGAATCAGCCCCAGCATTTT
CASSLVPGANQPQHF
>few|TRBV4-2|TRBD1|TRBJ2-6
TGTGCCAGCAGCCAAGACGGCAGGGGGCCTGGAGGGGCCAACGTCCTGACTTTC
CASSQDGRGPGGANVLTF
>.|TRBV30|.|TRBJ1-1
TGTGCCTGGAGCCTCGACGGCACCATGAACACTGAAGCTTTCTTT
CAWSLDGTMNTEAFF
>few|TRBV7-6|TRBD2|TRBJ2-2
TGTGCCAGCAGCTTAGGGACTAGCGGGATGAACACCGGGGAGCTGTTTTTT
CASSLGTSGMNTGELFF
>many|TRBV28|TRBD1|TRBJ2-7
TGTGCCAGCAGTTTCCCTGGACAGGGAGCCTACGAGCAGTACTTC
CASSFPGQGAYEQYF
>many|TRBV27|.|TRBJ2-1
TGTGCCAGCAGTTCAGGGGTTAAACCCTACAATGAGCAGTTCTTC
CASSSGVKPYNEQFF
>few|TRBV12-3/TRBV12-4|.|TRBJ2-6
TGTGCCAGCCGGGGCTTACACTCTGGGGCCAACGTCCTGACTTTC
CASRGLHSGANVLTF
>many|TRBV19|.|TRBJ2-7
TGTGCCAGTAGTGGAGAGATCGTCCCCACCAGCGAGCAGTACTTC
CASSGEIVPTSEQYF
>few|TRBV6-2/TRBV6-3|.|TRBJ2-1
TGTGCCAGCAGCCCCCCATTGGGCCAGCGTTCCTACAATGAGCAGTTCTTC
CASSPPLGQRSYNEQFF
>.|TRBV28|.|TRBJ2-4
TGTGCCAGCAATTCCGCCCCGGGGGCCAAAAACATTCAGTACTTC
CASNSAPGAKNIQYF
>.|TRBV12-3/TRBV12-4|TRBD2|TRBJ2-7
TGTGCCAGCAGGATAGCGGGAAGCTCCTACGAGCAGTACTTC
CASRIAGSSYEQYF
>.|TRBV20-1|TRBD2|TRBJ2-3
TGCAGTGCCGCGACGACTAGCGGGTTCACAGATACGCAGTATTTT
CSAATTSGFTDTQYF
>many|TRBV12-3/TRBV12-4|.|TRBJ1-1
TGTGCCAGCAGTCCAAACCCGAGACAGCTGAACACTGAAGCTTTCTTT
CASSPNPRQLNTEAFF
>few|TRBV20-1|.|TRBJ2-3
TGCAGTGCTAGGGACTACCCGGGGTGGGCAGATACGCAGTATTTT
CSARDYPGWADTQYF
>.|TRBV12-5|.|TRBJ1-1
TGTGCTAGTGGTTTGTTCCGTGGGACGAACACTGAAGCTTTCTTT
CASGLFRGTNTEAFF
>many|TRBV5-5|TRBD2|TRBJ2-7
TGTGCCAGCAGCTTGGCTAGCGGGCCTTCCTACGAGCAGTACTTC
CASSLASGPSYEQYF
>.|TRBV28|.|TRBJ1-6
TGTGCCAGCAGTTCCCCGGACATGAGCTCCTATAATTCACCCCTCCACTTT
CASSSPDMSSYNSPLHF
>few|TRBV5-1|TRBD2|TRBJ2-7
TGCGCCAGCAGCCCCTCCGCGGGAGTCTACAACGAGCAGTACTTC
CASSPSAGVYNEQYF
>.|TRBV4-2|TRBD2|TRBJ2-3
TGTGCCAGCAGCTCGCGGTCGAGGGAGGGGAGCACAGATACGCAGTATTTT
CASSSRSREGSTDTQYF
>.|TRBV12-3/TRBV12-4|TRBD1|TRBJ2-7
TGTGCCAGCAGTTTGGGGACAGGGAGCGCCGAGCAGTACTTC
CASSLGTGSAEQYF
>once|TRBV4-3|.|TRBJ2-2
TGCGCCAGCGCTGTTACAGGATTGGACACCGGGGAGCTGTTTTTT
CASAVTGLDTGELFF
>.|TRBV6-2/TRBV6-3|.|TRBJ1-4
TGTGCCAGCAGTTACGACGGTGAAAAACTGTTTTTT
CASSYDGEKLFF
>few|TRBV5-1|.|TRBJ2-7
TGCGCCAGCAGCTGGGGCCTCACCTACGAGCAGTACTTC
CASSWGLTYEQYF
>.|TRBV20-1|.|TRBJ2-2
TGCAGTGCTAGACAGGTCGCGAACACCGGGGAGCTGTTTTTT
CSARQVANTGELFF
>few|TRBV28|.|TRBJ2-7
TGTGCCAGCAGACCCGGAGGGGGGGGCTACGAGCAGTACTTC
CASRPGGGGYEQYF
>many|TRBV4-2|.|TRBJ2-1
TGTGCCAGCAGCCAAGATAGGGGGGACAGCCCAAATGAGCAGTTCTTC
CASSQDRGDSPNEQFF
>many|TRBV29-1|.|TRBJ2-7
TGCAGCGTTGAACTCCTCGTACAGGGAAAGTACGAGCAGTACTTC
CSVELLVQGKYEQYF
>few|TRBV6-5|.|TRBJ2-7
TGTGCCAGCAGTTACTCGACAGGGAGGTACGAGCAGTACTTC
CASSYSTGRYEQYF
>few|TRBV6-4|TRBD2|TRBJ2-7
TGTGCCAGCAGTGGGGGACTAGCGGGGAACTACGAGCAGTACTTC
CASSGGLAGNYEQYF
>.|TRBV7-8|TRBD2|TRBJ2-1
TGTGCCAGCAGCTCTTGGGGGACTAGCGGAAACAATGAGCAGTTCTTC
CASSSWGTSGNNEQFF
>many|TRBV29-1|.|TRBJ2-7
TGCAGCGTTGAAGGGGGGTCCGACCTTAAAGTTTACGAGCAGTACTTC
CSVEGGSDLKVYEQYF
>many|TRBV20-1|.|TRBJ2-3
TGCAGTGCTAGCGGCGGAGTCACAGATACGCAGTATTTT
CSASGGVTDTQYF
>few|TRBV20-1|.|TRBJ2-1
TGCAGTGCTAGAGAGAGGAGGGGGATAATATCCTACAATGAGCAGTTCTTC
CSARERRGIISYNEQFF
>few|TRBV20-1|TRBD2|TRBJ2-3
TGCAGTGCTAGAGAGCCTGTAGCGGGAGTCGGCACAGATACGCAGTATTTT
CSAREPVAGVGTDTQYF
>.|TRBV20-1|.|TRBJ2-7
TGCAGTTTGGACACAACCTACGAGCAGTACTTC
CSLDTTYEQYF
>.|TRBV7-9|.|TRBJ2-3
TGTGCCAGCATCCAAGTCCGGGAGAACACAGATACGCAGTATTTT
CASIQVRENTDTQYF
>.|TRBV20-1|.|TRBJ2-3
TGCAGTGCTCCCCTCCGGGATCGTTACACAGATACGCAGTATTTT
CSAPLRDRYTDTQYF
>.|TRBV7-3|.|TRBJ2-1
TGTGCCAGCAGCTTCGCCTATGTCAGTGAGCAGTTCTTC
CASSFAYVSEQFF
>.|TRBV29-1|.|TRBJ1-1
TGCAGCGTTGATGAGGGTTTTCCGGAAGCTTTCTTT
CSVDEGFPEAFF
>.|TRBV28|.|TRBJ1-3
TGTGCCAGCAGTCAACCAACGGGACCTTGGGGAAACACCATATATTTT
CASSQPTGPWGNTIYF
>.|TRBV4-3|.|TRBJ2-3
TGCGCCAGCAGTCGTAGCAGGGTGCCAACAGATACGCAGTATTTT
CASSRSRVPTDTQYF
>few|TRBV12-3/TRBV12-4|.|TRBJ2-1
TGTGCCAGCAGCACTCCACTAGGGCATGAGCAGTTCTTC
CASSTPLGHEQFF
>many|TRBV7-2|TRBD2|TRBJ2-5
TGTGCCAGCAGCTTAGGGGGACTAGTGGGAGGAGAGACCCAGTACTTC
CASSLGGLVGGETQYF
>.|TRBV18|TRBD1|TRBJ2-7
TGTGCCAGCTCACCAAACCGGGACAGAGACTCCTACGAGCAGTACTTC
CASSPNRDRDSYEQYF
>many|TRBV9|TRBD2|TRBJ2-7
TGTGCCAGCAGCCCGGGACTAGCGTTCTACGAGCAGTACTTC
CASSPGLAFYEQYF
>many|TRBV12-3/TRBV12-4|TRBD1|TRBJ2-3
TGTGCCAGCAGACCCCTACAGGGGATGACAGATACGCAGTATTTT
CASRPLQGMTDTQYF
>few|TRBV18|TRBD1|TRBJ1-1
TGTGCCAGCTCACCACTGGGACAGGGGGACGTGGGCACTGAAGCTTTCTTT
CASSPLGQGDVGTEAFF
>many|TRBV5-1|.|TRBJ2-1
TGCGCCAGCAGCTTGGCCGGTCCGAATGAGCAGTTCTTC
CASSLAGPNEQFF
>.|TRBV19|.|TRBJ2-6
TGTGCCAGTAGTATATTCCAGGGGCCCCACTCTGGGGCCAACGTCCTGACTTTC
CASSIFQGPHSGANVLTF
>many|TRBV28|.|TRBJ2-3
TGTGCCAGCAGTAGAACTACAGGGATGTACAGCACAGATACGCAGTATTTT
CASSRTTGMYSTDTQYF